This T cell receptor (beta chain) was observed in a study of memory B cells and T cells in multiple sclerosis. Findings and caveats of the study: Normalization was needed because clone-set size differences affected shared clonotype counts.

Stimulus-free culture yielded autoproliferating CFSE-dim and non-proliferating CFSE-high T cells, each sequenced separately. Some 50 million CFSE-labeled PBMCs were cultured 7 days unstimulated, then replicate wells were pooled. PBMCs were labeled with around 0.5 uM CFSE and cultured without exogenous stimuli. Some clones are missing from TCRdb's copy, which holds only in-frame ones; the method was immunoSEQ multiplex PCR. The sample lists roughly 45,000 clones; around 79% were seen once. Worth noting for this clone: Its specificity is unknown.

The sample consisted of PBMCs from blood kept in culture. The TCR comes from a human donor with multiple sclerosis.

The CDR3 DNA follows: TGTGCCTGGTACAGCCCGGGACAGGGTCCTACAGATACGCAGTATTTT. This gives the protein CAWYSPGQGPTDTQYF. The chain couples TRBV30 to TRBJ2-3, with 9 bases lining up with TRBD1. The CDR3 runs 16 residues. In germline, CDR1 is GTSNPN, CDR2 SVGIG (reference sequence). The junction had 12 bases not matched to a gene; V was cut back by 5 bases and J by 3 bases.